A selection of T cell receptor beta chains follows, all from one sample in a study of CD8 T cells in Susac syndrome. TCRdb called the immunoSEQ multiplex PCR reads again in MiXCR, with one record for every CDR3 protein. Of about 200,000 distinct CDR3 sequences in the sample, 80% to 95% were seen once. The sample taken for sequencing was CD4+ T cells from PBMCs. The receptor source for this set is a human donor in good health. CDR3s include the opening cysteine and the closing phenylalanine or tryptophan. The order of the fields is CDR3 length, clone size, J gene, V gene, D gene, CDR3 protein, CDR3 DNA. D genes are given only for firm matches. The size field is filled for only some rows; it gives once, few, many or a size class.

length: 15; size: .; J: TRBJ2-3; V: TRBV7-3; D: .; CDR3: CASSPKRTSTDTQYF; DNA: TGTGCCAGCAGCCCTAAGCGGACTAGCACAGATACGCAGTATTTT
length: 13; size: .; J: TRBJ2-7; V: TRBV10-3; D: .; CDR3: CAARAEGFYEQYF; DNA: TGTGCCGCTCGGGCCGAGGGATTTTACGAGCAGTACTTC
length: 12; size: once; J: TRBJ2-5; V: TRBV3-1; D: .; CDR3: CASSQDLTTQYF; DNA: TGTGCCAGCAGCCAAGATCTGACCACCCAGTACTTC
length: 17; size: .; J: TRBJ1-4; V: TRBV11-2; D: .; CDR3: CASSLAPRAATNEKLFF; DNA: TGTGCCAGCAGCTTAGCGCCCCGGGCTGCAACTAATGAAAAACTGTTTTTT
length: 18; size: .; J: TRBJ2-6; V: TRBV3-1; D: .; CDR3: CASSLIGGPRSGANVLTF; DNA: TGTGCCAGCAGTCTTATCGGGGGGCCCCGCTCTGGGGCCAACGTCCTGACTTTC
length: 17; size: .; J: TRBJ2-7; V: TRBV4-1; D: TRBD1; CDR3: CASSQHESGQGSYEQYF; DNA: TGCGCCAGCAGCCAACACGAATCGGGACAGGGATCCTACGAGCAGTACTTC
length: 15; size: .; J: TRBJ2-1; V: TRBV12-3/TRBV12-4; D: .; CDR3: CASRFSQLSYNEQFF; DNA: TGTGCCAGCAGGTTCAGTCAGCTCTCCTACAATGAGCAGTTCTTC
length: 13; size: .; J: TRBJ2-7; V: TRBV7-2; D: .; CDR3: CASSLESSHEQYF; DNA: TGTGCCAGCAGCTTAGAGAGTTCCCACGAGCAGTACTTC
length: 15; size: .; J: TRBJ2-3; V: TRBV5-1; D: .; CDR3: CASSFVGDRTDTQYF; DNA: TGCGCCAGCAGCTTTGTTGGGGACCGCACAGATACGCAGTATTTT
length: 12; size: once; J: TRBJ1-1; V: TRBV29-1; D: .; CDR3: CSLRDTNTEAFF; DNA: TGCAGCCTGCGGGACACCAACACTGAAGCTTTCTTT
length: 12; size: .; J: TRBJ1-1; V: TRBV19; D: .; CDR3: CASSMRGTEAFF; DNA: TGTGCCAGTAGTATGAGGGGCACTGAAGCTTTCTTT
length: 15; size: .; J: TRBJ2-6; V: TRBV19; D: .; CDR3: CASRDRLSGANVLTF; DNA: TGTGCCAGTAGGGACCGACTCTCTGGGGCCAACGTCCTGACTTTC
length: 14; size: .; J: TRBJ1-3; V: TRBV20-1; D: TRBD1; CDR3: CSAPDRGTGNTIYF; DNA: TGCAGTGCTCCCGACAGGGGAACTGGAAACACCATATATTTT
length: 15; size: .; J: TRBJ1-5; V: TRBV7-2; D: .; CDR3: CASSLSGHHGQPQHF; DNA: TGTGCCAGCAGCTTAAGCGGTCACCATGGACAGCCCCAGCATTTT
length: 15; size: .; J: TRBJ2-6; V: TRBV9; D: TRBD1; CDR3: CASSFRGTGANVLTF; DNA: TGTGCCAGCAGCTTCAGGGGGACCGGGGCCAACGTCCTGACTTTC
length: 16; size: .; J: TRBJ1-6; V: TRBV7-2; D: .; CDR3: CASSLVPGNYNSPLHF; DNA: TGTGCCAGCAGCTTAGTGCCGGGAAACTATAATTCACCCCTCCACTTT
length: 14; size: .; J: TRBJ2-5; V: TRBV28; D: .; CDR3: CASSPPGDQETQYF; DNA: TGTGCCAGCAGCCCACCAGGGGATCAAGAGACCCAGTACTTC
length: 15; size: .; J: TRBJ2-2; V: TRBV5-1; D: .; CDR3: CASRPQGPGSGELFF; DNA: TGCGCCAGCAGGCCACAGGGTCCCGGGAGCGGGGAGCTGTTTTTT
length: 14; size: .; J: TRBJ1-2; V: TRBV5-1; D: TRBD1; CDR3: CASSLQGASGGYTF; DNA: TGCGCCAGCAGCTTGCAGGGGGCGTCGGGAGGCTACACCTTC
length: 14; size: .; J: TRBJ2-3; V: TRBV4-3; D: .; CDR3: CASSQDGTSDTQYF; DNA: TGCGCCAGCAGCCAAGATGGGACTTCAGATACGCAGTATTTT
length: 14; size: .; J: TRBJ2-5; V: TRBV5-4; D: TRBD2; CDR3: CASSYGGADGTQYF; DNA: TGTGCCAGCAGCTACGGGGGGGCCGACGGGACCCAGTACTTC
length: 15; size: .; J: TRBJ1-2; V: TRBV20-1; D: .; CDR3: CSARHQGGSYYGYTF; DNA: TGCAGTGCTCGCCATCAAGGGGGTAGTTACTATGGCTACACCTTC
length: 15; size: once; J: TRBJ1-2; V: TRBV6-5; D: .; CDR3: CASSYSRGFNYGYTF; DNA: TGTGCCAGCAGTTACTCACGAGGATTTAACTATGGCTACACCTTC
length: 14; size: .; J: TRBJ1-2; V: TRBV3-1; D: TRBD1; CDR3: CASSQVEGAHGYTF; DNA: TGTGCCAGCAGCCAAGTGGAGGGGGCACATGGCTACACCTTC
length: 15; size: .; J: TRBJ1-2; V: TRBV7-2; D: TRBD1; CDR3: CASSPGTGFTYGYTF; DNA: TGTGCCAGCAGCCCCGGGACAGGGTTCACTTATGGCTACACCTTC